This T cell receptor (beta chain) emerged from a study of PD-1 blockade in mismatch repair-deficient tumors. Broader study findings: Tumor-resident clones, often absent from pretreatment blood, expanded after pembrolizumab and then contracted.

Germline CDR1 is SGHDN and CDR2 is FVKESK. The CDR3 is 14 amino acids. Trimming cost V 4 bases and J 4 bases; bases outside gene matches: 6. PCR or immunohistochemistry showed mismatch repair deficiency in every enrolled patient. Data came from immunoSEQ multiplex PCR; TCRdb stores just in-frame clones and leaves some out. The data show about 100,000 clones, with 65% to 85% seen just once and around 6.5% held by the top ten. This clone was found once. Its antigen is unidentified. The origin of this receptor is an adult with mismatch repair-deficient cancer. This chain joins TRBV14 and TRBJ2-5; 7 bases fit TRBD2. Sequenced here: peripheral blood, sampled approximately 35 weeks after starting pembrolizumab. This CDR3 reads CASSPLGGLETQYF. For the CDR3, the DNA is TGTGCCAGCAGCCCTCTCGGGGGGTTAGAGACCCAGTACTTC.